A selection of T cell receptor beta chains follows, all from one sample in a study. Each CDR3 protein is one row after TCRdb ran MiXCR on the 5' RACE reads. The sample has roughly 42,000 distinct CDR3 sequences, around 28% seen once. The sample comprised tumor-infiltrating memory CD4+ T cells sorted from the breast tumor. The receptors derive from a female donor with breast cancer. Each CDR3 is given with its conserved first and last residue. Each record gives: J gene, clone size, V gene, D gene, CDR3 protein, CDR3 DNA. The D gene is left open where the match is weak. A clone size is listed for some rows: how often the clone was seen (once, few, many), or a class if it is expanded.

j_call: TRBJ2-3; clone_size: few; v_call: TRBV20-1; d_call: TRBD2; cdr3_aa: CSAAREAGDTQYF; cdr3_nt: TGCAGTGCTGCTCGGGAGGCCGGGGATACGCAGTATTTT
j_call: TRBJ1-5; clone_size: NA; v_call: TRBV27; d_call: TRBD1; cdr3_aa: CASSLQGVGQPQHF; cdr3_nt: TGTGCCAGCAGTTTACAGGGGGTGGGTCAGCCCCAGCATTTT
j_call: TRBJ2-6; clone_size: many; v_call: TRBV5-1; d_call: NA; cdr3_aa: CASSLDGGSGANVLTF; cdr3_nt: TGCGCCAGCAGCTTGGACGGGGGCTCTGGGGCCAACGTCTTGACTTTC
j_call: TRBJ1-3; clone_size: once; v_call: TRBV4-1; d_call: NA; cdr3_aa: CASSLLSPSGNTIYF; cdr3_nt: TGCGCCAGCAGCCTCCTCAGCCCCTCTGGAAACACCATATATTTT
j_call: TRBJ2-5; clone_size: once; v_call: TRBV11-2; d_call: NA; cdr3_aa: CASSSGGSIELETQYF; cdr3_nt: TGTGCCAGCAGCTCCGGAGGTAGCATCGAGTTGGAGACCCAGTACTTC
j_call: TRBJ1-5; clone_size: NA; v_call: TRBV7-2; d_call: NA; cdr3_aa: CASSLAVNQPQHF; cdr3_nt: TGTGCCAGCAGCTTAGCGGTGAATCAGCCCCAGCATTTT
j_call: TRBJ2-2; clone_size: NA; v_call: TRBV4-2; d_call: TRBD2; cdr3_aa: CASSHPGTSGRVDTGELFF; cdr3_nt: TGTGCCAGCAGCCATCCTGGGACTAGCGGGAGGGTCGACACCGGGGAGCTGTTTTTT
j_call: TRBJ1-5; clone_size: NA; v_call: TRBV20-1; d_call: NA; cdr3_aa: CSASFGPINQPQHF; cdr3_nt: TGCAGTGCTAGTTTTGGACCTATAAACCAGCCCCAGCATTTT
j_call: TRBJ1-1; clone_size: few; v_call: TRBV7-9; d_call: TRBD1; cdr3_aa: CASSFTGQEAFF; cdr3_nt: TGTGCCAGCAGCTTTACGGGACAGGAAGCTTTCTTT
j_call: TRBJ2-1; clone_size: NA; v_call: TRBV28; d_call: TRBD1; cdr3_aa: CASTVQGAGNEQFF; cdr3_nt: TGTGCCAGCACCGTACAGGGGGCGGGCAATGAGCAGTTCTTC
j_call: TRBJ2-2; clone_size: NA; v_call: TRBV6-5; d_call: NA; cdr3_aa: CASSYSGSGGGELFF; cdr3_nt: TGTGCCAGCAGTTACTCAGGTTCAGGAGGCGGGGAGCTGTTTTTT
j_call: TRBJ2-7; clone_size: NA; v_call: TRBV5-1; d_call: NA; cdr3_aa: CASSLAPGSYEQYF; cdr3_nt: TGCGCCAGCAGCTTGGCCCCCGGGTCCTACGAGCAGTACTTC
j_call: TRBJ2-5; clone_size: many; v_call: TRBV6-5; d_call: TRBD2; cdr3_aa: CASSYGGGQETQYF; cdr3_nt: TGTGCCAGCAGTTACGGGGGGGGGCAAGAGACCCAGTACTTC
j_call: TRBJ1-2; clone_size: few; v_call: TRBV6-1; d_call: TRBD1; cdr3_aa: CASSGSWDRGVYGYTF; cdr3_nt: TGTGCCAGCAGTGGAAGTTGGGACAGGGGCGTCTATGGCTACACCTTC
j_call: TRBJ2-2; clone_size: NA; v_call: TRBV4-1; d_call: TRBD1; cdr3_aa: CASSRQGASNTGELFF; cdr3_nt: TGCGCCAGCAGCCGGCAGGGGGCCTCGAACACCGGGGAGCTGTTTTTT
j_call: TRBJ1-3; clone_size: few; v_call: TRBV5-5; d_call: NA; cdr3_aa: CASSLDGSGNTIYF; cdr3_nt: TGTGCCAGCAGTCTGGACGGCTCTGGAAACACCATATATTTT
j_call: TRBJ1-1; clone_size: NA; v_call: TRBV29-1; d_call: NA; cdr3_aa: CSVGVLEAFF; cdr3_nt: TGCAGCGTTGGGGTACTAGAAGCTTTCTTT
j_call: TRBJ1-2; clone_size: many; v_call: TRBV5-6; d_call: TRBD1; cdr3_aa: CASSLQGTGTGYTF; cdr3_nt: TGTGCCAGCAGCTTGCAGGGGACAGGGACCGGCTACACCTTC
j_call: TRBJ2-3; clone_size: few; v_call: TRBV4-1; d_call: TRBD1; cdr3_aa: CASSLGDRVEDTQYF; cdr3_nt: TGCGCCAGCAGCCTGGGGGACAGGGTCGAGGATACGCAGTATTTT
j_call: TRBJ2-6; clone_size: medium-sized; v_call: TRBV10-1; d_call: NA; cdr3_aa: CASSDPRSGANVLTF; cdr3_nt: TGCGCCAGCAGTGACCCCAGGTCTGGGGCCAACGTCCTGACTTTC
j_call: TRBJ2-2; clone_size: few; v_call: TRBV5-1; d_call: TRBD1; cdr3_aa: CASGQDIITNTGELFF; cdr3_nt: TGCGCCAGCGGACAGGATATCATCACGAACACCGGGGAGCTGTTTTTT
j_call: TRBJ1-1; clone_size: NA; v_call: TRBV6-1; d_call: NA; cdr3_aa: CASTPRASYTEAFF; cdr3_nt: TGTGCCAGCACCCCTCGGGCCTCGTACACTGAAGCTTTCTTT
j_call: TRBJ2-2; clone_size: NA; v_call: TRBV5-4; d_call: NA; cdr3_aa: CASSLDRRNSGELFF; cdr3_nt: TGTGCCAGCAGCTTGGATCGGCGGAACTCCGGGGAGCTGTTTTTT
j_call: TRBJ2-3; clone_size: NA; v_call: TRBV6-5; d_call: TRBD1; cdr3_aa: CASSPGQGAGTDTQYF; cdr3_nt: TGTGCCAGCAGTCCGGGACAGGGGGCCGGGACAGATACGCAGTATTTT
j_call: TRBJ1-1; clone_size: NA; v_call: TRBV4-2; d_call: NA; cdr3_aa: CASSLLGKNTEAFF; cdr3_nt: TGTGCCAGCAGTCTTCTTGGGAAGAACACTGAAGCTTTCTTT
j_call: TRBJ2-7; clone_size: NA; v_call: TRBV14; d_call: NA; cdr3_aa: CASSQDPSYEQYF; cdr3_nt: TGTGCCAGCAGCCAAGATCCCTCTTACGAGCAGTACTTC
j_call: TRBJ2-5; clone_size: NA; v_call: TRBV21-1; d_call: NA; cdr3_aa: CASSKGKWGTQYF; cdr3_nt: TGTGCCAGCAGCAAAGGGAAATGGGGGACCCAGTACTTC
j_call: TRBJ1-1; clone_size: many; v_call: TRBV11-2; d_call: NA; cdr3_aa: CASSLQGATEAFF; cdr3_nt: TGTGCCAGCAGCCTACAGGGAGCGACTGAAGCTTTCTTT
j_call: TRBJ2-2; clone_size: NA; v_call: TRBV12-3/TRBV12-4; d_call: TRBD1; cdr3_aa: CASGAPQGVNTGELFF; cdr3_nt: TGTGCCAGCGGTGCTCCACAGGGGGTAAACACCGGGGAGCTGTTTTTT
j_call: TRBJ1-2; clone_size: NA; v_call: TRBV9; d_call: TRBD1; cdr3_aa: CASSLGTGRGYGYTF; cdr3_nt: TGTGCCAGCAGCCTCGGGACAGGGAGGGGGTATGGCTACACCTTC
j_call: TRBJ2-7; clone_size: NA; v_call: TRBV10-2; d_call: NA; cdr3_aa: CACGRGSYEQYF; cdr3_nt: TGCGCCTGCGGACGGGGATCCTACGAGCAGTACTTC
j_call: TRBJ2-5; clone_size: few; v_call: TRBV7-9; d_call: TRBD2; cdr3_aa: CASSPPTSGSETQYF; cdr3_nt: TGTGCCAGCAGCCCGCCGACTAGCGGGAGTGAGACCCAGTACTTC
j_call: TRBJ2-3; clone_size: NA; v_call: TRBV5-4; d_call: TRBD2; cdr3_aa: CANSLRSGDGDTQYF; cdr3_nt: TGTGCCAACAGCTTGCGAAGCGGGGATGGAGATACGCAGTATTTT
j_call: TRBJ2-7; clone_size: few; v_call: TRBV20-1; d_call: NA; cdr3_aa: CSARQVGREQYF; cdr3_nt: TGCAGTGCCAGACAGGTTGGCCGGGAGCAGTACTTC
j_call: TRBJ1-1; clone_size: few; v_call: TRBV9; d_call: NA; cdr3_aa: CASSLSGNTEAFF; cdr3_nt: TGTGCCAGCAGCCTGTCAGGGAACACTGAAGCTTTCTTT
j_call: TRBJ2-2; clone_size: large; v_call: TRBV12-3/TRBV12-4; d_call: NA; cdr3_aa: CASSLSLTWELFF; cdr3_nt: TGTGCCAGCAGCTTATCTCTTACCTGGGAGCTGTTTTTT
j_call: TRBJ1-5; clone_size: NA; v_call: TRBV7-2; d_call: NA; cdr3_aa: CASSLRLNQPQHF; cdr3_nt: TGTGCCAGCAGCCTCCGACTCAATCAGCCCCAGCATTTT